Below, 16 T cell receptor beta chains from the same sample are listed, as sequenced in a study of T cell repertoires in cytomegalovirus infection. No antigen has been assigned to these receptors. One entry per CDR3 protein, called by TCRdb with MiXCR from the reads. This table holds approximately 470,000 distinct CDR3 sequences, approximately 40% found once. This sample comprised cultured PBMCs, obtained from culture after CMV antigen stimulation. The source of these receptors is a human donor in good health (CMV status not recorded). Some clones in this sample may be carry-over from other donors' samples.

This rearrangement joins TRBV10-3 to TRBJ2-7; D perhaps matches TRBD2 (6 bases). The CDR3 runs to 15 residues. V was pared by 3 bases and J by 4 bases, with 16 bases between. Germline loops: CDR1 ENHRY, CDR2 SYGVKD. The DNA for the CDR3 is TGTGCCATCAGTGACCTTGGGCGGGGAGCTTACGAGCAGTACTTC. Amino acids: CAISDLGRGAYEQYF.

This clonotype has just a few counts. The J gene is TRBJ2-7, the V gene TRBV7-2, with D perhaps matching TRBD1 (5 bases). This CDR3 has 15 residues. Trimming pared 5 bases from V and 0 bases from J, leaving 14 bases between. Germline CDR1 SGHTA, CDR2 FQGNSA. CDR3 DNA sequence: TGTGCCAGCAGCCTGGACACCACAAGCTCCTACGAGCAGTACTTC. Translation: CASSLDTTSSYEQYF.

CDR3 in DNA: TGTGCCAGCGGCGGGAGGGTCATGGAGACCCAGTACTTC. Protein sequence: CASGGRVMETQYF. The V and J genes are TRBV6-2 or TRBV6-3 and TRBJ2-5; the match to TRBD2 covers 9 bases. Germline V gene data show CDR1 as MNHEY and CDR2 as SVGEGT. This CDR3 is 13 amino acids long. After removal of 8 bases from V and 5 bases from J, the junction contained 6 bases not matched to a gene.

This clonotype was detected once. The rearrangement links TRBV20-1 to TRBJ2-1; D is possibly TRBD2 (6 bases). V was clipped by 2 bases and J by 4 bases, with 21 bases between them. This CDR3 has 17 residues. CDR1 and CDR2 (germline): DFQATT, SNEGSKA (reference sequence). This chain's CDR3 is CSARSIGGTEGYNEQFF. The CDR3 nucleotides read TGCAGTGCTAGATCCATTGGGGGGACGGAAGGGTACAATGAGCAGTTCTTC.

This clonotype appeared a few times. The V call is TRBV7-6, the J call TRBJ1-5, with a weak D call TRBD1 (6 bases). The V and J ends lost 1 base and 3 bases respectively, with 10 bases between them. Germline CDR1 reads SGHVS; CDR2 reads FNYEAQ. The CDR3 totals 15 residues. In DNA, the CDR3 is TGTGCCAGCAGCTTAGGGGCAGGGGTCAATCAGCCCCAGCATTTT. Protein sequence: CASSLGAGVNQPQHF.

V is TRBV12-3 or TRBV12-4 and J is TRBJ1-2; D is perhaps TRBD1 (5 bases). The CDR3 is 13 amino acids. Trimming left V 6 bases short and J 7 bases short, with 15 bases between. The CDR3 here is CASRLREESGYTF. The CDR3 region has the DNA TGTGCCAGCAGACTCAGGGAAGAGAGTGGCTACACCTTC.

This clonotype appeared a few times. This chain connects TRBV7-2 to TRBJ1-5; D ambiguous. Germline V lookup: CDR1 SGHTA, CDR2 FQGNSA. This CDR3 is 14 amino acids long. The V end was cut by 3 bases, the J end by 2 bases, with 8 bases between. Written as DNA, the CDR3 is TGTGCCAGCAGCTTTGGGTGGGGCAATCAGCCCCAGCATTTT. This translates into CASSFGWGNQPQHF. Complete variable domain (other parts from reference TRBV7-2 and TRBJ1-5): GAGVSQSPSNKVTEKGKDVELRCDPISGHTALYWYRQSLGQGLEFLIYFQGNSAPDKSGLPSDRFSAERTGGSVSTLTIQRTQQEDSAVYLCASSFGWGNQPQHFGDGTRLSIL.

The chain carries TRBV5-1 and TRBJ2-7, with unresolved D. CDR3 length: 13 amino acids. Trimming took 1 base from V and 0 from J, leaving 5 bases between them. CDR1 SGHRS and CDR2 YFSETQ come from the germline V gene. CDR3 bases: TGCGCCAGCAGCTTGTGGGGCTCCTACGAGCAGTACTTC. It is translated as CASSLWGSYEQYF.

J is TRBJ1-5 and V is TRBV24-1; TRBD1 might be the D (5 bases). V was clipped by 9 bases and J by 0 bases, with 5 bases between them. The CDR3 totals 12 residues. Germline CDR1 is KGHDR and CDR2 is SFDVKD. The CDR3 reads CATQGSNQPQHF. The CDR3 nucleotides read TGTGCCACCCAGGGTAGCAATCAGCCCCAGCATTTT.

The chain recombines TRBV6-5 with TRBJ1-1, with unresolved D. The CDR3 totals 16 residues. Germline CDR1 MNHEY, CDR2 SVGAGI. The V gene lost 0 bases and the J gene lost 5 bases, with 16 bases spanning the gap. Here the CDR3 reads CASSYSPPGGFTEAFF. The CDR3, as DNA: TGTGCCAGCAGTTACTCGCCCCCCGGAGGGTTTACTGAAGCTTTCTTT.

This clonotype was detected only a few times. The rearrangement uses TRBV19 and TRBJ2-6; D not certain. This CDR3 region has 14 residues. Germline CDR1 LNHDA, CDR2 SQIVND (reference sequence). V lost 7 bases and J 3 bases, leaving 10 bases between the germline ends. DNA of the CDR3: TGTGCCAGTATCCCCTCGAGTGGGGCCAACGTCCTGACTTTC. Its protein product is CASIPSSGANVLTF.

The chain has TRBV20-1 and TRBJ2-3; 8 bases are shared with TRBD1. This CDR3 is 13 amino acids long. Trimming removed 5 bases from V and 2 bases from J; junction bases left unmatched: 3. The germline CDR1 and CDR2 sequences are DFQATT and SNEGSKA (reference sequence). CDR3 region: CSAQTGATDTQYF. The CDR3 region has the DNA TGCAGTGCTCAGACAGGGGCCACAGATACGCAGTATTTT.

V usage is TRBV7-2 and J usage is TRBJ1-4, with TRBD1 matching over 7 bases. CDR3 length: 17 amino acids. V gave up 4 bases and J gave up 3 bases; unmatched junction bases: 11. Germline CDR1 and CDR2: SGHTA and FQGNSA. CDR3 DNA: TGTGCCAGCAGCTCCCAAACAAGACAGGGTCCTAATGAAAAACTGTTTTTT. This gives the protein CASSSQTRQGPNEKLFF.

This clonotype has only a few counts. The CDR3 is CASSWVRNYEQYF. The CDR3 DNA follows: TGTGCCAGCAGCTGGGTCAGAAACTACGAGCAGTACTTC. The chain couples TRBV7-2 to TRBJ2-7; D gene unclear. This CDR3 has 13 residues. The germline V gene encodes CDR1 SGHTA and CDR2 FQGNSA. Trimming shortened V by 4 bases and J by 3 bases, and 10 bases separated the two germline ends.

The chain is built from TRBV7-2 and TRBJ1-5; D gene ambiguous. Per the germline V gene, CDR1 is SGHTA and CDR2 is FQGNSA. This CDR3 is built from 13 residues. The V and J ends lost 4 bases and 11 bases respectively, with 15 bases between them. CDR3 residues: CASSSRVGRAQHF. As DNA, the CDR3 is TGTGCCAGCAGCTCAAGGGTCGGTAGAGCCCAGCATTTT.

The V gene is TRBV19, the J gene TRBJ1-5, with D tentatively TRBD1 (6 bases). V was cut by 3 bases and J by 3 bases, with 12 bases left in between. The CDR3 is made up of 15 amino acids. The V gene's germline CDR1 is LNHDA and CDR2 SQIVND (reference sequence). In DNA form, the CDR3 reads TGTGCCAGTAGTATGCCGGGACAATCCAATCAGCCCCAGCATTTT. Translation gives CASSMPGQSNQPQHF.